This T cell receptor beta chain derives from a study of metastatic and nonmetastatic thyroid tumors. The overall study: Both malignant and benign thyroid patients supplied peripheral blood and tumor or nodule tissue samples, across which the repertoires of these patients were then compared. Study observations and caveats: When malignant thyroid tumors were compared with benign nodules, TCR beta diversity was reportedly significantly higher in the malignant tumors. This held in both blood and tumor samples.

Germline CDR1 reads DFQATT; CDR2 reads SNEGSKA (reference sequence). Trimming pared 3 bases from V and 0 bases from J, leaving 15 bases between. The CDR3 loop spans 15 amino acids. Every patient underwent thyroid surgery untreated. In the authors' methods: The study took CDR3 differences across clinicopathological groups and made a distant-metastasis classifier for papillary thyroid cancer from them. TCRdb re-called clones via MiXCR from the PCR reads. The V and J calls come from TCRdb's annotation, not from the publication. This sample has around 9,000 clones; about 30% occur once, and the top ten carry 13%. This clone has a handful of counts. Its antigen is still unknown.

Source material: adjacent normal tissue. This clonotype originated in a female donor with papillary thyroid cancer or a benign thyroid nodule (not recorded which). Some clones in this sample may be carry-over from other donors' samples. The chain is built from TRBV20-1 and TRBJ2-7, with D hard to call. Written as DNA, the CDR3 is TGCAGTGCTAGGGTCCCAAAGACCTCCTCCTACGAGCAGTACTTC. It encodes CSARVPKTSSYEQYF.